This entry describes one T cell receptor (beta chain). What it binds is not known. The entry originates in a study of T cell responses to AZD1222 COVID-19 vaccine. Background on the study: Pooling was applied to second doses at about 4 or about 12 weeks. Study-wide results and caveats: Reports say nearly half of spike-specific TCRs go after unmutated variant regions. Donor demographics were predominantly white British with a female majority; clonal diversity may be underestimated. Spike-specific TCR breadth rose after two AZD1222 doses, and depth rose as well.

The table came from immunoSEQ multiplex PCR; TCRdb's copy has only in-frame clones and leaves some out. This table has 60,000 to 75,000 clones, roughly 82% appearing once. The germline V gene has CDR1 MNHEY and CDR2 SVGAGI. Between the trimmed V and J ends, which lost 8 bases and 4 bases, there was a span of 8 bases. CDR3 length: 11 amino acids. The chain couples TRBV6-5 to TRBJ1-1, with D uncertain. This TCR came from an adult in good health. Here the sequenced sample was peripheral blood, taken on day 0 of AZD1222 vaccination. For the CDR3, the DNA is TGTGCCAGCCACCTCCCCACTGAAGCTTTCTTT. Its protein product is CASHLPTEAFF.